The source of this T cell receptor beta chain is a study of blood T cell repertoires in COVID-19 (dated by TCRdb to the early 2020s). Describing the broader study: Collaborator samples came from the United States, Italy and Spain and covered acute and convalescent phases of COVID-19. The prospective study material was composed of cDNA or gDNA derived from T cells, B-cell-depleted T cells, or PBMCs. The dataset comprised deeply sampled blood TCRbeta repertoires from subjects exposed to, actively infected with, or recovered from COVID-19. A freely available public database, intended as a resource for researchers studying the immune response to SARS-CoV-2, is where the repertoires were released. The samples were drawn from the first 160 participants of the ongoing ImmuneRACE study and from about 1,200 subjects provided by 6 global collaborators. Nearly every sample came with metadata listing a de-identified subject ID, COVID-19 status, age in years and sex. Where available, HLA class I and class II types were taken from metadata supplied by the sample provider and were not determined by assay-based typing. Here is what the overall study found, with its caveats: Clinical and demographic metadata were provided uncurated, with the amount varying by source and participant.

A note on this clone: It lacks a known antigen. Base qualities are not recorded, but no much larger clone differs from it by a single base.

Whole blood was collected in K2EDTA tubes by collaborating institutions according to the institutions' own protocols. For TCRbeta analysis, collaborators shipped samples in one of three forms: frozen whole blood, isolated PBMCs, or DNA extracted from either of those sample types. The CDR3 runs 13 residues from the cysteine to the phenylalanine. The DNA shown is the 39-base CDR3, in frame from base 1. Via the germline V gene, CDR1 is SGHTA and CDR2 FQGNSA. V drops 0 bases and J drops 9 bases, leaving 11 bases in between. TCRbeta CDR3 regions were amplified from genomic DNA using the immunoSEQ Assay, a bias-controlled multiplex PCR. Regarding the original processing steps: Within the assay, amplification of reference gene primers was used to estimate how many nucleated cells each sample contained. Sequence reads were collapsed and filtered to measure the absolute abundance of every unique TCRbeta CDR3 rearrangement. Productive Simpson clonality was computed per sample as the square root of Simpson's diversity index over productive rearrangements. TCRdb stores this immuneACCESS table with in-frame sequences only. Part of the clones is absent; in the studies checked, under half of the shortfall reflects unresolved V genes, and no reason is known for the rest. V, J and clone size are taken as reported in that table, and D and trimming were inferred from the DNA itself. In this sample the table shows some 59,000 clones, 90% of which occur a single time. The ten largest make up around 4.2% of the sample.

The TCR was taken from a man aged 50 to 59 with acute or convalescent COVID-19. Material: peripheral blood. This receptor chain uses TRBV7-2 and TRBJ1-1, and perhaps TRBD1 as D gene, on 6 matching bases. At the DNA level, the sequence is TGTGCCAGCAGCTTAGCGGGACAAGAGAAAGCTTTCTTT. Its translation reads: CASSLAGQEKAFF.